Below, 9 T cell receptor beta chains from the same sample are listed, as sequenced in a study of response to subunit inactivated influenza vaccine. TCRdb reanalysed the RT-PCR reads using MiXCR and keeps one entry per CDR3 protein. The sample consists of hundreds of thousands of distinct CDR3 sequences, approximately 15% of them appearing once. The sequences come from CD4+ T cells sorted from PBMCs, collected less than 30 months after vaccination. Source of these receptors: a man between 50 and 75 years old who received an inactivated influenza vaccine.

This clonotype was detected a few times. For the CDR3, the DNA is TGTGCCAGCAGCTCCTCAGCGGGGACCGGGGAGCTGTTTTTT. This encodes CASSSSAGTGELFF. The chain is built from TRBV7-9 and TRBJ2-2; 7 bases agree with TRBD2. The CDR3 has 14 amino acids. Germline V lookup: CDR1 SEHNR, CDR2 FQNEAQ (reference sequence). J lost 5 bases, V lost 4 bases, and 4 bases had no gene match.

This clonotype was detected only a few times. This sequence joins TRBV20-1 and TRBJ2-4, with D tentatively TRBD1 (5 bases). CDR3 length: 16 amino acids. The V gene lost 1 base and the J gene lost 1 base, with 14 bases spanning the gap. From germline, CDR1 is DFQATT and CDR2 SNEGSKA (reference sequence). For the CDR3, the DNA is TGCAGTGCTAGAGGAAGCGATAAGGGGGCCAAAAACATTCAGTACTTC. It yields the protein CSARGSDKGAKNIQYF.

This clonotype appeared a few times. The V gene is TRBV5-1, the J gene TRBJ1-6; 8 nucleotides match TRBD1. The CDR3 sequence is 14 residues long. The V gene end was trimmed by 7 bases and the J gene end by 10 bases; junction bases not matched to a gene: 10. Looked up from germline, CDR1 is SGHRS and CDR2 is YFSETQ. The CDR3 spells CASPLTGEGSPLHF. Here the CDR3 DNA reads TGCGCCAGCCCGTTGACAGGGGAAGGATCACCCCTCCACTTT.

This clonotype was recorded many times. As DNA, the CDR3 is TGTGCCAGCAGCACGAAACAGGGGGGTAACACTGAAGCTTTCTTT. This encodes CASSTKQGGNTEAFF. This rearrangement joins TRBV11-1 to TRBJ1-1, with 8 bases aligning to TRBD1. Germline V lookup: CDR1 SGHAT, CDR2 FQDESV (reference sequence). J lost 2 bases, V lost 5 bases, and 7 bases had no gene match. The CDR3 consists of 15 residues.

This clonotype has more than one count but fewer than ten. CDR3 DNA sequence: TGTGCCAGCAGTTTAGTTGGACTAGCGGGCGCCGGGGAGCTGTTTTTT. This translates into CASSLVGLAGAGELFF. The chain is built from TRBV28 and TRBJ2-2; the match to TRBD2 covers 11 bases. The CDR3 contains 16 residues. Germline V gene data show CDR1 as MDHEN and CDR2 as SYDVKM. Trimming at V came to 2 bases and at J to 6 bases, leaving 5 bases not matched to a gene.

This clonotype was observed a handful of times. V is TRBV29-1 and J is TRBJ2-7, with 9 bases fitting TRBD1. With V trimmed by 5 bases and J by 3 bases, 8 bases remained unmatched. In germline, CDR1 is SQVTM, CDR2 ANQGSEA. This CDR3 spans 14 amino acids. Here the CDR3 reads CSVKGQGKIYEQYF. The DNA for the CDR3 is TGCAGCGTTAAGGGACAGGGAAAAATCTACGAGCAGTACTTC.

This clonotype came up a few times. The chain joins TRBV5-6 to TRBJ1-1; tentative D call: TRBD1 (5 bases). Germline assignment: CDR1 SGHDT and CDR2 YYEEEE. This CDR3 region has 14 residues. The V end was cut by 5 bases, the J end by 2 bases, with 13 bases between. Written as DNA, the CDR3 is TGTGCCAGCAGTCTGGGAGGGGAAAACACTGAAGCTTTCTTT. It specifies CASSLGGENTEAFF.

This clonotype has at least ten counts. The chain couples TRBV10-3 to TRBJ2-1; 9 nucleotides align to TRBD1. CDR3 length: 20 residues. CDR1 is ENHRY and CDR2 is SYGVKD in the germline V gene. V was pared by 2 bases and J by 7 bases, with 21 bases of the junction left unmatched. Here the CDR3 DNA reads TGTGCCATCAGTGAGACGGGACAGGGTATATCGGAGCGGGGTCGGAATGAGCAGTTCTTC. Residues: CAISETGQGISERGRNEQFF.

CDR3 bases: TGTGCCAGCAGTGCCGACAGGATCCTCTCCTACGAGCAGTACTTC. Encoded protein: CASSADRILSYEQYF. J is TRBJ2-7 and V is TRBV12-3 or TRBV12-4; a possible D gene is TRBD1 (6 bases). V gave up 5 bases and J gave up 0 bases, with 14 bases separating them. This CDR3 is 15 amino acids long.